Reported below is one TCR beta chain. Authors' data handling: Amplifying reference gene primers gave estimates of nucleated cell counts. The method was immunoSEQ multiplex PCR; TCRdb's version includes in-frame clones alone and lacks a portion of them. The DNA gave D and trimming, while V, J and clone size come from that table. This table holds some 170,000 clones, approximately 81% found once. This specimen belongs to a study of blood T cell repertoires in COVID-19. CDR3 size: 14 residues. V lost 5 bases, J lost 6 bases, and 14 bases lay in between. Germline CDR1 and CDR2: SEHNR and FQNEAQ (reference sequence).

The J gene is TRBJ2-1, the V gene TRBV7-9; possibly TRBD1 for D (6 bases). The sequenced sample consisted of peripheral blood. This TCR was recovered from a man aged 35 to 55 with acute or convalescent COVID-19. The CDR3 here is CASSLREGGNEQFF. Written as DNA, the CDR3 is TGTGCCAGCAGCCTAAGGGAAGGGGGCAATGAGCAGTTCTTC.